This T cell receptor (beta chain) was sequenced during a study of regulatory T cells in long-lasting Graves disease. This CDR3 comprises 18 residues. CDR1 and CDR2 (germline): SEHNR, FQNEAQ (reference sequence). Trimming cost V 0 bases and J 0 bases, with 18 bases left between them. The table lists this clonotype with many counts. The time point is: newly diagnosed GD, antithyroid drugs for less than 3 months. The authors made the TCR library using RNA they extracted from PBMCs. Libraries of TCR beta came from iRepertoire HTBI primers plus Arm-PCR of CDR3 regions. TCRdb ran MiXCR on the multiplex PCR reads and lists one entry per CDR3 protein. The data contain approximately 270,000 distinct CDR3 sequences, 18% of them singletons. Separately, the same data were catalogued under a study of T cells in Graves' hyperthyroidism and ophthalmopathy.

The sequence derives from a woman younger than 45 with Graves disease. The sample here was peripheral blood mononuclear cells (PBMCs), taken at new diagnosis, from a patient treated with antithyroid drugs. The chain joins TRBV7-9 to TRBJ2-7; tentative D call: TRBD1 (5 bases). CDR3 nucleotides: TGTGCCAGCAGCTTAGCCCCCCATTTGGGGCGCGTCTCCTACGAGCAGTACTTC. Protein sequence: CASSLAPHLGRVSYEQYF. Full variable domain (rest looked up from reference TRBV7-9 and TRBJ2-7): DTGVSQNPRHKITKRGQNVTFRCDPISEHNRLYWYRQTLGQGPEFLTYFQNEAQLEKSRLLSDRFSAERPKGSFSTLEIQRTEQGDSAMYLCASSLAPHLGRVSYEQYFGPGTRLTVT.